Listed below are T cell receptor beta chains from one sample, sequenced in a study of blood T cell repertoires in COVID-19. The repertoire was sequenced with immunoSEQ multiplex PCR; TCRdb's copy has only in-frame clones and lacks some. The data contain fewer than 250,000 clones, approximately 84% of them singletons. The sample consisted of peripheral blood. The receptors stem from a woman aged 45-59 years with active or convalescent COVID-19. CDR3s include the opening cysteine and the closing phenylalanine or tryptophan. A D gene is named only where the DNA matches it firmly. Only part of the rows carry a size: once, few, many, or a class if the clone is expanded.

size	J	V	D	CDR3	DNA
once	TRBJ1-2	TRBV19	TRBD1	CASSIGPGGVDGYTF	TGTGCCAGTAGTATCGGCCCAGGGGGCGTGGATGGCTACACCTTC
.	TRBJ1-2	TRBV6-5	.	CASSLQGGKGHGYTF	TGTGCCAGCAGCTTACAGGGAGGGAAGGGGCATGGCTACACCTTC
.	TRBJ1-1	TRBV6-1	.	CASSDPPGVNTEAFF	TGTGCCAGCAGTGATCCTCCGGGAGTGAACACTGAAGCTTTCTTT
.	TRBJ1-4	TRBV18	.	CASSPTQAEKLFF	TGTGCCAGCTCACCAACACAGGCCGAAAAACTGTTTTTT
few	TRBJ1-5	TRBV28	TRBD1	CASSTSGGSPNQPQHF	TGTGCCAGCAGCACGTCAGGGGGATCCCCCAATCAGCCCCAGCATTTT
few	TRBJ2-5	TRBV7-9	TRBD1	CASSPWTGARETQYF	TGTGCCAGCAGCCCCTGGACAGGGGCCCGAGAGACCCAGTACTTC
.	TRBJ2-1	TRBV4-1	TRBD2	CASSQLGGGRAHEQFF	TGCGCCAGCAGCCAACTTGGGGGCGGGAGGGCCCATGAGCAGTTCTTC
.	TRBJ1-1	TRBV28	.	CASSLLRRGSTEAFF	TGTGCCAGCAGTTTATTGAGGCGAGGGAGCACTGAAGCTTTCTTT
once	TRBJ1-3	TRBV3-1/TRBV3-2	.	CASSQRGGDTSGNTIYF	TGTGCCAGCAGCCAAAGGGGGGGGGACACCTCTGGAAACACCATATATTTT
.	TRBJ1-4	TRBV11-2	.	CATTWPGGEKLFF	TGTGCCACCACGTGGCCTGGAGGTGAAAAACTGTTTTTT
once	TRBJ2-3	TRBV18	TRBD1	CASSPPRTGLTDTQYF	TGTGCCAGCTCACCTCCCCGGACAGGGCTCACAGATACGCAGTATTTT
.	TRBJ1-5	TRBV5-1	TRBD1	CASSLEGAGNQPQHF	TGCGCCAGCAGCTTGGAGGGGGCTGGCAATCAGCCCCAGCATTTT
.	TRBJ2-7	TRBV28	TRBD1	CASELTGTSIYEQYF	TGTGCCAGCGAGTTGACAGGGACGAGTATTTACGAGCAGTACTTC
.	TRBJ2-3	TRBV24-1	TRBD1	CATSDLDRAETDTQYF	TGTGCCACCAGTGACTTAGACAGGGCGGAAACAGATACGCAGTATTTT
once	TRBJ1-1	TRBV2	.	CASSEDRGMTEAFF	TGTGCCAGCAGTGAGGATCGGGGAATGACTGAAGCTTTCTTT
.	TRBJ2-4	TRBV5-8	.	CASSLYGGGKNIQYF	TGTGCCAGCAGCTTGTACGGGGGTGGCAAAAACATTCAGTACTTC
.	TRBJ1-4	TRBV18	TRBD1	CASSPRGTGNEKLFF	TGTGCCAGCTCACCAAGGGGGACAGGGAATGAAAAACTGTTTTTT
.	TRBJ1-2	TRBV9	.	CASSVDPGLKYGYTF	TGTGCCAGCAGCGTAGACCCGGGTCTGAAGTATGGCTACACCTTC
.	TRBJ1-1	TRBV12-3/TRBV12-4	.	CASTIWEGTEAFF	TGTGCCAGCACCATCTGGGAGGGGACTGAAGCTTTCTTT
few	TRBJ2-4	TRBV5-1	.	CASSHGLERNIQYF	TGCGCCAGCAGCCATGGCCTAGAGCGGAACATTCAGTACTTC
.	TRBJ1-2	TRBV19	TRBD1	CASRTTGTGVGGYTF	TGTGCCAGTAGAACCACCGGGACAGGTGTTGGCGGCTACACCTTC
.	TRBJ2-1	TRBV23-1	TRBD1	CASSQPVDRDTYNEQFF	TGCGCCAGCAGTCAACCCGTAGACAGGGACACCTACAATGAGCAGTTCTTC
.	TRBJ2-7	TRBV10-3	TRBD1	CAISELDRVNYEQYF	TGTGCCATCAGTGAGCTAGACAGGGTTAACTACGAGCAGTACTTC
.	TRBJ1-1	TRBV28	.	CASSLGPLRGEAFF	TGTGCCAGCAGTTTGGGCCCCCTAAGGGGTGAAGCTTTCTTT
.	TRBJ1-2	TRBV6-5	.	CASSYGGAPLHGYTF	TGTGCCAGCAGTTATGGAGGGGCGCCTCTTCACGGCTACACCTTC
.	TRBJ1-2	TRBV28	.	CASSPQGYGYTF	TGTGCCAGCAGTCCACAGGGTTATGGCTACACCTTC
few	TRBJ1-6	TRBV28	.	CASSPPRVNSPLHF	TGTGCCAGCAGCCCCCCCAGGGTTAATTCACCCCTCCACTTT
.	TRBJ2-3	TRBV5-1	TRBD2	CASTALAGEDTQYF	TGCGCCAGCACCGCGCTAGCGGGCGAAGATACGCAGTATTTT
once	TRBJ2-5	TRBV5-6	.	CASSLGLARETQYF	TGTGCCAGCAGCTTGGGCCTAGCAAGAGAGACCCAGTACTTC